This TCR beta chain was sequenced in a study of OX40 agonist ivuxolimab in advanced cancers. The repertoire was sequenced with immunoSEQ multiplex PCR; TCRdb's copy has only in-frame clones and lacks some. This repertoire shows approximately 77,000 clones, more than 80% found once; its top ten account for 4.5% to 5%. Looked up from germline, CDR1 is SGHKS and CDR2 is YYEKEE (reference sequence). This CDR3 comprises 16 residues. Trimming took 4 bases from V and 6 from J; bases not matched to a gene: 10. This TCR derives from an adult with an advanced solid tumor such as melanoma, head and neck, liver or kidney cancer. The sample consisted of CD4+ or CD8+ T cells sorted from blood, taken in a trial of the OX40 agonist ivuxolimab. This chain connects TRBV5-5 to TRBJ2-7; 13 bases match TRBD2. CDR3 in amino acids: CASSVTSGRVPSEQYF. In DNA form, the CDR3 reads TGTGCCAGCAGCGTCACTAGCGGGAGGGTCCCTAGCGAGCAGTACTTC. The full variable domain, with the rest looked up from reference TRBV5-5 and TRBJ2-7, is DAGVTQSPTHLIKTRGQQVTLRCSPISGHKSVSWYQQVLGQGPQFIFQYYEKEERGRGNFPDRFSARQFPNYSSELNVNALLLGDSALYLCASSVTSGRVPSEQYFGPGTRLTVT.